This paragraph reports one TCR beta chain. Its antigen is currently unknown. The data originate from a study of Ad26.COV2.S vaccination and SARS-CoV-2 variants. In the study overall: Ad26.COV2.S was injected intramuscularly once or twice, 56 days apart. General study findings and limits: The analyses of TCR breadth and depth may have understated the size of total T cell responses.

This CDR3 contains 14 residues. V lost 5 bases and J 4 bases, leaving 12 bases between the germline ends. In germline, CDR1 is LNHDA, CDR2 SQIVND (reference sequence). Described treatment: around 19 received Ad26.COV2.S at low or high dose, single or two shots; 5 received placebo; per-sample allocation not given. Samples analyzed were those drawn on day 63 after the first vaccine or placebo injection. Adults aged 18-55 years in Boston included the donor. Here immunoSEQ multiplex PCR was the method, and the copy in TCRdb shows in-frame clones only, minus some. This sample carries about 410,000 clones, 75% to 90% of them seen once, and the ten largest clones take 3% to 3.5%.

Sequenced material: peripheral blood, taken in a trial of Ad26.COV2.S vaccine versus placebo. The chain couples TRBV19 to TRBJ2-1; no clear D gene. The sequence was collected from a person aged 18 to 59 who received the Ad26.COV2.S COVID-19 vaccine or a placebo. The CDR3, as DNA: TGTGCCAGTAGTCCCCAGTTTGGGTACAATGAGCAGTTCTTC. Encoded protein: CASSPQFGYNEQFF.